The 15 T cell receptor beta chains presented below share a single source sample, sequenced in a study of shared clonotypes between healthy human individuals. Profiling relied on immunoSEQ multiplex PCR, and the TCRdb table lists in-frame clones only, not all of them. The repertoire holds 2.3 million or so clones, roughly 93% seen once, with 0.35% to 0.5% in the top ten. Material for sequencing was naive CD4+ T cells from PBMCs. Subset defined: CD45RA+ positively selected. The receptors were sampled from a man between 18 and 29 years old in good health. Some clones in this sample may be carry-over from other donors' samples.

The chain carries TRBV30 and TRBJ1-5; D is uncertain. The CDR3 is 13 amino acids. Germline V lookup: CDR1 GTSNPN, CDR2 SVGIG (reference sequence). V was clipped by 4 bases and J by 11 bases, with 18 bases between them. The CDR3 reads CAWTRDGYQAQHF. As DNA, the CDR3 is TGTGCCTGGACCCGGGATGGGTATCAAGCCCAGCATTTT.

The gene calls are TRBV4-3 and TRBJ1-6; D is unclear. There are 13 residues in the CDR3. Germline lookup yields CDR1 LGHNA and CDR2 YSLEER. The ends were cut back, 2 bases at V and 7 bases at J, with 6 bases in the middle. The CDR3 DNA reads TGCGCCAGCAGCCAATGGGAGAATTCACCCCTCCACTTT. Its protein is CASSQWENSPLHF.

V usage is TRBV5-4 and J usage is TRBJ2-5, with D hard to call. Germline CDR1 is SGHNT and CDR2 is YYREEE (reference sequence). CDR3 size: 14 residues. V lost 2 bases to trimming and J lost 1 base, with 9 bases between them. CDR3 protein: CASSFSSGQETQYF. In nucleotides, the CDR3 is TGTGCCAGCAGCTTTTCATCGGGCCAAGAGACCCAGTACTTC.

This chain uses TRBV4-2 with TRBJ2-5; 9 nucleotides align to TRBD2. The J call may be mistaken, given a closer DNA end match to TRBJ2-7. Per the germline V gene, CDR1 is LGHNA and CDR2 is YNFKEQ. There are 15 residues in the CDR3. CDR3 nucleotide sequence: TGTGCCAGCAGCCAAGGGCATAGCGGGAGACCCGAGCAGTACTTC. This codes for CASSQGHSGRPEQYF.

About this clone: The sample holds other DNA sequences that translate to the same CDR3. This chain uses TRBV6-5 with TRBJ2-1, with 7 bases lining up with TRBD1. Germline CDR1 MNHEY, CDR2 SVGAGI. V shed 6 bases and J 3 bases; nucleotides not matched to a gene: 2. The CDR3 sequence is 13 residues long. Written as DNA, the CDR3 is TGTGCCAGCAGCCGGGACAGCTACAATGAGCAGTTCTTC. Its translation is CASSRDSYNEQFF.

The genes are TRBV6-5 and TRBJ2-5; D ambiguous. Per the germline V gene, CDR1 is MNHEY and CDR2 is SVGAGI. V was pared by 2 bases and J by 5 bases, with 9 bases between. The CDR3 loop spans 13 amino acids. The chain's CDR3 is CASSYTELETQYF. The CDR3 DNA follows: TGTGCCAGCAGTTACACGGAGTTGGAGACCCAGTACTTC.

The chain recombines TRBV9 with TRBJ1-3; D not certain. The germline gives CDR1 SGDLS, CDR2 YYNGEE. The CDR3 covers 14 residues. V was clipped by 3 bases and J by 8 bases, with 15 bases between them. The CDR3 nucleotides read TGTGCCAGCAGCGAACGACCCCTAGGCCACACCATATATTTT. Protein product: CASSERPLGHTIYF. Full variable domain (missing parts from reference TRBV9 and TRBJ1-3): DSGVTQTPKHLITATGQRVTLRCSPRSGDLSVYWYQQSLDQGLQFLIQYYNGEERAKGNILERFSAQQFPDLHSELNLSSLELGDSALYFCASSERPLGHTIYFGEGSWLTVV.

V gene TRBV7-3 combines with J gene TRBJ2-2; 7 bases fit TRBD1. CDR3 length: 14 residues. Germline-derived CDR1 and CDR2 are SGHTA and FQGTGA. Trimming removed 2 bases from V and 5 bases from J; junction bases left unmatched: 2. The CDR3 DNA reads as TGTGCCAGCAGCTTACAGGGGGTAACCGGGGAGCTGTTTTTT. As protein: CASSLQGVTGELFF. The full variable domain, in which reference TRBV7-3 and TRBJ2-2 provide the parts outside the CDR3, is GAGVSQTPSNKVTEKGKYVELRCDPISGHTALYWYRQSLGQGPEFLIYFQGTGAADDSGLPNDRFFAVRPEGSVSTLKIQRTERGDSAVYLCASSLQGVTGELFFGEGSRLTVL.

The sample holds one count of this clone. The chain combines TRBV6-5 with TRBJ2-2; either TRBD1 or TRBD2 may fit D (5 bases each). V was shortened by 4 bases and J by 4 bases, with 16 bases between the two germline ends. CDR1 MNHEY and CDR2 SVGAGI come from the germline V gene. The CDR3 spans 16 residues. CDR3 nucleotide sequence: TGTGCCAGCAGTTCGCCAGGGAGCCCCTCCACCGGGGAGCTGTTTTTT. Translating it yields CASSSPGSPSTGELFF.

The J gene is TRBJ2-6, the V gene TRBV9, with 9 bases identical to TRBD1. CDR1 is SGDLS and CDR2 is YYNGEE in the germline V gene. The CDR3 sequence is 17 residues long. V trimming: 0 bases; J trimming: 3 bases; junction bases outside the gene matches: 4. The CDR3 DNA reads TGTGCCAGCAGCGTAGTACAGGGGGCAAATGGGGCCAACGTCCTGACTTTC. Residues: CASSVVQGANGANVLTF. Combining the CDR3 with reference TRBV9 and TRBJ2-6 gives the whole variable domain DSGVTQTPKHLITATGQRVTLRCSPRSGDLSVYWYQQSLDQGLQFLIQYYNGEERAKGNILERFSAQQFPDLHSELNLSSLELGDSALYFCASSVVQGANGANVLTFGAGSRLTVL.

CDR3 nucleotides: TGTGCCAGCAGTTTATGGGACACACCCTACAATGAGCAGTTCTTC. Its protein is CASSLWDTPYNEQFF. The rearrangement uses TRBV28 and TRBJ2-1, with a weak D call TRBD1 (5 bases). Per the germline V gene, CDR1 is MDHEN and CDR2 is SYDVKM. Trimming pared 0 bases from V and 2 bases from J, leaving 8 bases between. CDR3 size: 15 residues.

The gene calls are TRBV6-5 and TRBJ1-2, with no clear D. Per germline, CDR1 MNHEY and CDR2 SVGAGI. The CDR3 runs 13 residues. Trimming took off 6 bases at V and 5 bases at J, with 13 bases between the two ends. This CDR3 is CASSTTRGYGYTF. CDR3 nucleotide sequence: TGTGCCAGCAGCACGACACGGGGTTATGGCTACACCTTC.

This clone was detected once. This chain connects TRBV19 to TRBJ1-5; D call uncertain. In germline, CDR1 is LNHDA, CDR2 SQIVND (reference sequence). The CDR3 totals 13 residues. Trimming shortened V by 6 bases and J by 7 bases, and 13 bases separated the two germline ends. CDR3 bases: TGTGCCAGTAGGCCCGGGAAAGGGCAGCCCCAGCATTTT. This encodes CASRPGKGQPQHF.

V is TRBV10-3 and J is TRBJ1-1, with D possibly being TRBD1 (5 bases). V was cut by 4 bases and J by 1 base, with 10 bases left in between. The CDR3 is made up of 14 amino acids. CDR1 is ENHRY and CDR2 is SYGVKD in the germline V gene. The CDR3 reads CAISGGTTNTEAFF. In DNA form, the CDR3 reads TGTGCCATCAGTGGTGGGACGACGAACACTGAAGCTTTCTTT.

The rearrangement links TRBV21-1 to TRBJ2-5; the DNA was not compared with TRBD1, the D call given in the table. TRBV21-1 counts as a pseudogene. CDR3 length: 14 amino acids. The CDR3 spells CASSKRDSQETQYF. DNA of the CDR3: TGTGCCAGCAGCAAACGGGACAGCCAAGAGACCCAGTACTTC.